This T cell receptor (beta chain) was sequenced for a study of graft-versus-host responses after intestinal transplantation. Responders (approximately 200,000, CFSE-labeled) met approximately 200,000 stimulators that were irradiated and violet-dye-labeled. Sorting was performed after the reaction on proliferating CFSE-low CD3+CD4+ and CD3+CD8+ responders. TCRdb's table, derived via immunoSEQ multiplex PCR, lists solely in-frame clones and lacks some. Here the sample spans around 5,000 clones, under 40% being singletons. This clonotype originated in a human patient who received an intestinal transplant. The material sequenced was alloreactive CD8+ T cells from a mixed lymphocyte reaction culture, taken before intestinal transplant. Sample subset: CFSE-low proliferating T cells sorted from approximately 6-day pre-transplant mixed lymphocyte reaction (GvH or HvG direction).

The chain's CDR3 is CASSQDVGTGVYNSPLHF. The CDR3 DNA follows: TGTGCCAGCAGCCAAGATGTGGGGACAGGGGTTTATAATTCACCCCTCCACTTT. The V and J genes are TRBV5-4 and TRBJ1-6, with 10 bases fitting TRBD1. The germline V gene encodes CDR1 SGHNT and CDR2 YYREEE (reference sequence). V lost 4 bases, J lost 4 bases, and 11 bases stayed unmatched. CDR3 length: 18 amino acids.